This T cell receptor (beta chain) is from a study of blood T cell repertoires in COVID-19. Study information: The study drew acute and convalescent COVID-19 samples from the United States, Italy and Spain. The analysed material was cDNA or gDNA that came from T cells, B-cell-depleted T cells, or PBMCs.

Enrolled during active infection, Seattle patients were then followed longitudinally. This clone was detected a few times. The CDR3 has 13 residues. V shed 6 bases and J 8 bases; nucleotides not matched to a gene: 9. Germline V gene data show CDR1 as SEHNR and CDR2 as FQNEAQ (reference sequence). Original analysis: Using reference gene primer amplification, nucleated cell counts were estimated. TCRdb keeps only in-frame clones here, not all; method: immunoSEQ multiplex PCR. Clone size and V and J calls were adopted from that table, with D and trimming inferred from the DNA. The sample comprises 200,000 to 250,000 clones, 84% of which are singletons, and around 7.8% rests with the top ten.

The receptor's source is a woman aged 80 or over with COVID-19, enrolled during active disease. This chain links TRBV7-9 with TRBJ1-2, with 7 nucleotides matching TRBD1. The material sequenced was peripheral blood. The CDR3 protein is CASRRETGNGYTF. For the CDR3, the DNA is TGTGCCAGCAGGCGAGAGACAGGGAACGGCTACACCTTC.